The sequence of this T cell receptor (beta chain) was determined in a study of control samples from healthy donors and cancer patients. V shed 1 base, J shed 4 bases, and the junction held 5 bases outside the gene matches. CDR1 is SGHRS, CDR2 YFSETQ, per germline. This CDR3 spans 16 amino acids. The count of this clone is one. TCRdb's table, derived via immunoSEQ multiplex PCR, lists solely in-frame clones and lacks some. The sample carries about 160,000 clones, about 90% recorded once. This sequence originates from a woman aged 25 to 39 in good health. The chain recombines TRBV5-1 with TRBJ2-3; 11 bases agree with TRBD1. Sequencing input: blood. The CDR3 sequence is CASSLIGQGASDTQYF. The CDR3, as DNA: TGCGCCAGCAGCTTGATCGGACAGGGGGCCTCAGATACGCAGTATTTT.